Included here is one T cell receptor (beta chain) sequence, with context. Antigen: not known. This sample was taken from a study of cytomegalovirus exposure and HLA in healthy donors. Study-wide results and caveats: It was about 180 TCR beta chains that were listed as cytomegalovirus-associated.

This CDR3 is built from 15 residues. Looked up from germline, CDR1 is MNHEY and CDR2 is SVGAGI. Trimming removed 5 bases at V and 0 bases at J, with 13 bases between. This PCR relied on a set of 60 Vbeta primers and 13 Jbeta primers. Sequenced by immunoSEQ multiplex PCR; TCRdb stores in-frame clones only, minus some. The top ten clones hold about 3% of a sample with roughly 130,000 clones, around 83% of them seen once. The gene calls are TRBV6-5 and TRBJ1-2; D possibly corresponds to TRBD1 (5 bases). The sample taken for sequencing was PBMCs. This sequence originates from a woman younger than 30 in good health and CMV-seropositive. The CDR3, as DNA: TGTGCCAGCAGTCTTATCGACAGCTCTAACTATGGCTACACCTTC. Its protein product is CASSLIDSSNYGYTF.